This T cell receptor (beta chain) appears in the sequencing data of a study of CD8 T cells in Susac syndrome. CD8+ and CD4+ T cells from blood underwent TCR beta sequencing. The multiple sclerosis controls comprised treatment-naive patients whose relapsing-remitting disease was stable or active. Negative isolation was applied to CD8+ and CD4+ T cells, and FACS enrichment was applied to TEMRA cells. Reverse transcription of 0.5 to 1 ug RNA was carried out with random hexamers. The TCR beta CDR3 was amplified by immunoSEQ multiplex PCR across 54 Vbeta, 13 Jbeta. Using its own MiXCR run on the immunoSEQ multiplex PCR reads, TCRdb lists one record per CDR3 protein. The sample yields approximately 150,000 distinct CDR3 sequences, 75% to 90% seen once. CDR3 length: 12 amino acids. The germline CDR1 and CDR2 sequences are LGHDT and YNNKEL (reference sequence). V trimming: 6 bases; J trimming: 8 bases; junction bases outside the gene matches: 3.

This sequence was found in a human donor with multiple sclerosis. The sample taken for sequencing was CD8+ T cells from PBMCs. The chain uses TRBV3-1 and TRBJ2-1, with 8 nucleotides matching TRBD1. CDR3 nucleotides: TGTGCCAGCAGGAACAGGGGGGATGAGCAGTTCTTC. Residues: CASRNRGDEQFF.